This T cell receptor (beta chain) originates from a study of blood T cells in healthy people across ages. Whole-study findings and limits: Diversity of TCR beta per million T cells declined in a roughly linear way with age. Changes in expanded clonotypes were possibly confounded, as the CMV status of donors was unknown.

A second PCR of about 7 to 12 cycles used a sample-barcoded 5' primer and a J-beta primer mix. TCRdb reanalysed the 5' RACE reads using MiXCR and keeps one entry per CDR3 protein. The data hold about 1,500,000 distinct CDR3 sequences, with roughly 30% observed a single time. The sample holds a few counts of this clonotype. Antigen: not known. This CDR3 has 12 amino acids. Germline-derived CDR1 and CDR2 are DFQATT and SNEGSKA (reference sequence). This chain joins TRBV20-1 and TRBJ1-2; the D gene is possibly TRBD1 (5 bases). The TCR comes from a woman aged 25-40 years in good health. The sequencing input was blood. This chain's CDR3 is CRPTRAVYGYTF. The CDR3 nucleotides are TGCAGACCAACCAGGGCCGTCTATGGCTACACCTTC.